The text below deals with one T cell receptor (beta chain). Its antigen is undetermined. Deletions cut 0 bases from V and 7 bases from J, with 14 bases between. Germline-derived CDR1 and CDR2 are SGHNT and YYREEE (reference sequence). This CDR3 spans 15 amino acids. Produced via immunoSEQ multiplex PCR; TCRdb's table is partial and in-frame only. This repertoire shows more than 95,000 clones, 75% to 90% found once; its top ten account for roughly 2%. The sample comes from a study of cytomegalovirus exposure and HLA in healthy donors. About the study: In a later analysis, the roughly 120 validation repertoires were reported to have used the same platform as the approximately 670 first-cohort repertoires. Study observations and caveats: Three chains linked to CMV were shown in vitro to be specific for CMV antigens. A list of roughly 160 TCR beta chains associated with cytomegalovirus was given.

These donors were members of the approximately 110-subject validation cohort, a group separate from the approximately 620-subject first cohort. The V and J genes are TRBV5-4 and TRBJ1-5; possibly TRBD1 for D (6 bases). This clonotype was sampled from a woman between 18 and 29 years old in good health and CMV-seronegative. Sequencing input: PBMCs. The CDR3 loop is CASSLDGGVGQPQHF. DNA for the CDR3: TGTGCCAGCAGCTTGGATGGGGGCGTGGGACAGCCCCAGCATTTT.